Described below is a single T cell receptor beta chain sequence and its context. The length of the CDR3 is 15 residues. CDR1 is SGHNT, CDR2 YYREEE, per germline (reference sequence). With 4 bases clipped from V and 5 bases from J, the junction kept 7 bases outside the gene matches. Using immunoSEQ multiplex PCR, the repertoire was profiled, and TCRdb retains in-frame clones only, with some absent. This sample has some 1.4 million clones, with about 96% found just once. This sample was taken from a study of shared clonotypes between healthy human individuals. The chain couples TRBV5-4 to TRBJ2-5; 11 positions match TRBD2. Input material: naive CD4+ T cells sorted from blood. The subset: CD45RA+ positively selected. The source is a man aged 30-40 years in good health. This CDR3 reads CASSVTSGSPETQYF. CDR3 nucleotides: TGTGCCAGCAGCGTAACTAGCGGGAGTCCTGAGACCCAGTACTTC.